The 21 T cell receptor beta chains presented below share a single source sample, sequenced in a study of Tregs in tolerant kidney transplant recipients. Produced via immunoSEQ multiplex PCR; TCRdb's table is partial and in-frame only. The profile shows about 240,000 clones, roughly 84% of them singletons. The sample consisted of CD4+ T cells from blood. All receptors come from a human donor in good health.

This clone was detected once. V is TRBV6-1 and J is TRBJ2-1, with D hard to call. Per germline, CDR1 MNHNS and CDR2 SASEGT. CDR3 length: 13 residues. The germline V and J ends were trimmed by 9 bases and 0 bases, with 9 bases remaining between them. The CDR3 sequence: CASIKSSYNEQFF. The CDR3 nucleotides read TGTGCCAGTATAAAGAGCTCCTACAATGAGCAGTTCTTC.

This sequence joins TRBV5-4 and TRBJ1-6, with no clear D. Trimming pared 4 bases from V and 9 bases from J, leaving 11 bases between. Germline assignment: CDR1 SGHNT and CDR2 YYREEE (reference sequence). There are 13 residues in the CDR3. CDR3 coding DNA: TGTGCCAGCAGCCTGGAGGGAAGTTCACCCCTCCACTTT. It is translated as CASSLEGSSPLHF.

This sequence joins TRBV19 and TRBJ1-2; 12 bases are shared with TRBD1. CDR1 and CDR2 from the germline V gene are LNHDA and SQIVND (reference sequence). V was clipped by 5 bases and J by 7 bases; unmatched bases: 2. This CDR3 has 13 residues. The CDR3 DNA sequence: TGTGCCAGTAGTGCGGGACAGGGGGCTGGCTACACCTTC. As protein: CASSAGQGAGYTF.

The chain is built from TRBV19 and TRBJ2-7; no reliable D call. The germline gives CDR1 LNHDA, CDR2 SQIVND (reference sequence). This CDR3 contains 13 residues. V dropped 8 bases and J dropped 6 bases, with 17 bases sitting between them. The CDR3 DNA sequence: TGTGCCAGTGGCCTTGGGTACGTGGGCGAGCAGTACTTC. Protein sequence: CASGLGYVGEQYF.

The gene calls are TRBV19 and TRBJ1-3, with TRBD1 matching over 7 bases. Germline assignment: CDR1 LNHDA and CDR2 SQIVND (reference sequence). This CDR3 is built from 14 residues. V lost 5 bases and J lost 0; bases outside the gene matches: 1. CDR3 in amino acids: CASSRDSSGNTIYF. The CDR3 coding sequence is TGTGCCAGTAGTCGGGACAGCTCTGGAAACACCATATATTTT.

The sample holds a few counts of this clone. The rearrangement links TRBV7-6 to TRBJ1-1; D perhaps matches TRBD1 (5 bases). Germline V CDR1 and CDR2: SGHVS, FNYEAQ. V was cut by 1 base and J by 1 base, with 13 bases left in between. CDR3 size: 16 residues. CDR3 residues: CASSLEAGRGNTEAFF. Here the CDR3 DNA reads TGTGCCAGCAGCTTAGAGGCAGGGAGAGGGAACACTGAAGCTTTCTTT.

This chain joins TRBV10-3 and TRBJ1-4, with 7 positions matching TRBD1. The ends lost 6 bases at V and 3 bases at J; junction bases unmatched: 1. This CDR3 has 13 residues. Germline CDR1 and CDR2: ENHRY and SYGVKD. The chain's CDR3 is CAISGTANEKLFF. The DNA for the CDR3 is TGTGCCATCAGCGGGACAGCTAATGAAAAACTGTTTTTT.

The rearrangement links TRBV10-3 to TRBJ1-6, with unresolved D. In germline, CDR1 is ENHRY, CDR2 SYGVKD. V was clipped by 4 bases and J by 5 bases, with 6 bases between them. This CDR3 spans 13 amino acids. CDR3 residues: CAISGTDNSPLHF. CDR3 coding DNA: TGTGCCATCAGTGGGACGGATAATTCACCCCTCCACTTT.

The chain links TRBV7-2 to TRBJ2-3, with 9 bases aligning to TRBD1. V was pared by 5 bases and J by 4 bases, with 4 bases of the junction left unmatched. The CDR3 covers 14 residues. CDR1 and CDR2 from the germline V gene are SGHTA and FQGNSA. The CDR3 region is CASSQGTGSDTQYF. CDR3 DNA: TGTGCCAGCAGCCAGGGGACAGGGTCAGATACGCAGTATTTT.

The V and J genes are TRBV10-1 and TRBJ2-1, with 8 bases fitting TRBD2. V shed 6 bases and J 5 bases; nucleotides not matched to a gene: 9. Germline V gene lookup returns CDR1 WNHNN and CDR2 SYGVQD (reference sequence). This CDR3 region has 15 residues. CDR3 coding DNA: TGCGCCAGCAGCCCTCTGGCGGGAGGAGACAATGAGCAGTTCTTC. Translating it yields CASSPLAGGDNEQFF.

The J gene is TRBJ1-4, the V gene TRBV5-1; 11 bases map to TRBD1. The ends lost 4 bases at V and 8 bases at J; junction bases unmatched: 4. Germline loops: CDR1 SGHRS, CDR2 YFSETQ. The CDR3 runs to 14 residues. The CDR3 DNA sequence: TGCGCCAGCAGCGTCGGGACAGGGGGAGAAAAACTGTTTTTT. Its translation: CASSVGTGGEKLFF.

The chain employs TRBV27 and TRBJ1-1; a possible D gene is TRBD1 (6 bases). CDR1 is MNHEY and CDR2 is SMNVEV in the germline V gene (reference sequence). Trimming took off 3 bases at V and 3 bases at J, with 8 bases between the two ends. The CDR3 covers 13 residues. The CDR3 DNA sequence: TGTGCCAGCAGTTTGAACAGGGACACTGAAGCTTTCTTT. Encoded protein: CASSLNRDTEAFF.

CDR3 protein: CAISESLDNEQFF. In DNA form, the CDR3 reads TGTGCCATCAGTGAGTCGTTGGACAATGAGCAGTTCTTC. The chain couples TRBV10-3 to TRBJ2-1; D remains unclear. Trimming cost V 0 bases and J 5 bases, with 5 bases left between them. CDR3 length: 13 residues. The germline gives CDR1 ENHRY, CDR2 SYGVKD.

The chain uses TRBV6-1 and TRBJ1-5; no clear D. The CDR3 is 16 residues long. V was trimmed by 0 bases and J by 0 bases, leaving 9 bases between them. CDR1 and CDR2 from the germline V gene are MNHNS and SASEGT. This chain's CDR3 is CASSEASFDSNQPQHF. CDR3 nucleotide sequence: TGTGCCAGCAGTGAAGCATCTTTTGATAGCAATCAGCCCCAGCATTTT.

The chain carries TRBV5-1 and TRBJ1-4; a possible D gene is TRBD1 (5 bases). Trimming left V 4 bases short and J 0 bases short, with 7 bases between. Per germline, CDR1 SGHRS and CDR2 YFSETQ. CDR3 size: 14 residues. The CDR3 region is CASSTTATNEKLFF. The CDR3, as DNA: TGCGCCAGCAGCACGACAGCAACTAATGAAAAACTGTTTTTT.

As for this clone: Other DNA sequences in this specimen translate into the identical CDR3. The chain combines TRBV11-3 with TRBJ2-7; D is perhaps TRBD1 (5 bases). The CDR3 is 13 residues long. Germline V gene lookup returns CDR1 SGHNT and CDR2 YENEEA. V lost 1 base and J 4 bases, leaving 8 bases between the germline ends. The CDR3 reads CASSLGGSYEQYF. The CDR3 DNA follows: TGTGCCAGCAGCTTAGGGGGCAGTTACGAGCAGTACTTC.

For this clone: This specimen includes other DNA sequences encoding the same CDR3. The rearrangement joins TRBV27 to TRBJ2-3; a possible D gene is TRBD1 (5 bases). CDR1 is MNHEY, CDR2 SMNVEV, per germline (reference sequence). V shed 5 bases and J shed 0 bases, with 9 bases lying between them. The CDR3 covers 14 residues. DNA for the CDR3: TGTGCCAGCAGTAGACAGACTAGCACAGATACGCAGTATTTT. Translation gives CASSRQTSTDTQYF.

The chain has TRBV27 and TRBJ1-1, with D tentatively TRBD1 (6 bases). Trimming removed 2 bases at V and 3 bases at J, with 22 bases between. Germline CDR1 reads MNHEY; CDR2 reads SMNVEV (reference sequence). The CDR3 runs 18 residues. The CDR3 here is CASSLLGARWPSDTEAFF. The DNA of the CDR3 is TGTGCCAGCAGTTTACTGGGGGCGCGATGGCCGTCCGACACTGAAGCTTTCTTT.

The chain uses TRBV9 and TRBJ2-5; D could derive from TRBD1 or TRBD2 (6 bases each). TRBJ2-7 explains the end of the DNA better; the J call may be wrong. Germline CDR1 is SGDLS and CDR2 is YYNGEE. CDR3 length: 16 residues. This CDR3 is CASSGQRGAGPYEQYF. In nucleotides, the CDR3 is TGTGCCAGCAGCGGGCAGAGGGGGGCTGGCCCCTACGAGCAGTACTTC.

As to this clone: Germline and junction disagree at one end, which may indicate a read error. The chain employs TRBV7-7 and TRBJ2-7; D not resolved. The germline V gene has CDR1 SSHAT and CDR2 FNYEAQ (reference sequence). The CDR3 is 14 amino acids. CDR3 DNA: TGTGCTAGCAGCTTGGCCCCCCGTGGCTACGAGCAGTACTTC. Translated, it gives CASSLAPRGYEQYF.

This chain joins TRBV5-1 and TRBJ2-4; perhaps TRBD2 as D (6 bases). This CDR3 has 14 residues. The germline V gene encodes CDR1 SGHRS and CDR2 YFSETQ. V was cut by 4 bases and J by 6 bases, with 14 bases left in between. The CDR3 nucleotides are TGCGCCAGCAGCGGCGGGACTCGACTAAACATTCAGTACTTC. Translation gives CASSGGTRLNIQYF.